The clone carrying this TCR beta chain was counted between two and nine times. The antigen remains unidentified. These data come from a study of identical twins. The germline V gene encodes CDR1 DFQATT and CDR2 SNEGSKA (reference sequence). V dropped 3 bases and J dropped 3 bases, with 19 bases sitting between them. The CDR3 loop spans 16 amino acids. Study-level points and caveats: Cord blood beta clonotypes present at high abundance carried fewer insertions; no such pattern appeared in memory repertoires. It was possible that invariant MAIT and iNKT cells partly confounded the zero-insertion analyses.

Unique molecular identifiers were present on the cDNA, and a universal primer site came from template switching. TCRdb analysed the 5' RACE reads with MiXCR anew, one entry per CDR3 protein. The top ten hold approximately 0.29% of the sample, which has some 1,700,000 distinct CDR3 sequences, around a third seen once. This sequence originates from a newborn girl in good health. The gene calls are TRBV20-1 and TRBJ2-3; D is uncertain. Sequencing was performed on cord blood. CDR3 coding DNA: TGCAGTGCTAGGGCCAGTTTGGGGATCCGGACAGATACGCAGTATTTT. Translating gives CSARASLGIRTDTQYF.